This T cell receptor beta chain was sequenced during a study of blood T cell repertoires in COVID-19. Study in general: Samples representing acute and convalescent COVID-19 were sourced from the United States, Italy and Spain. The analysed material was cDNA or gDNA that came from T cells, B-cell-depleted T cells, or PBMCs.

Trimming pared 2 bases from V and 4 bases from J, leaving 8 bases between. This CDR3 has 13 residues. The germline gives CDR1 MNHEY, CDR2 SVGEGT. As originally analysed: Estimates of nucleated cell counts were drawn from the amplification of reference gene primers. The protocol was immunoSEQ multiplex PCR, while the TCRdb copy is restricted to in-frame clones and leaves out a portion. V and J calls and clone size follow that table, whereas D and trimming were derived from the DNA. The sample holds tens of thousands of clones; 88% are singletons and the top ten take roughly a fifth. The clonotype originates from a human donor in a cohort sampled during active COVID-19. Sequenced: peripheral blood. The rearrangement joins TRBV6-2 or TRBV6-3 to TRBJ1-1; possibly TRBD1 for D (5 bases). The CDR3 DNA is TGTGCCAGCAGTTACAGGGGCCCCACTGAAGCTTTCTTT. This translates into CASSYRGPTEAFF.